One sample yielded the 22 T cell receptor beta chains listed below, sequenced in a study of OX40 agonist ivuxolimab in advanced cancers. Only in-frame clones appear in the TCRdb table, and some are missing; sequencing was by immunoSEQ multiplex PCR. The table has tens of thousands of clones, around nine tenths seen once; the top ten hold about 0.52%. The specimen comprised CD4+ or CD8+ T cells sorted from blood, sampled in a trial of the OX40 agonist ivuxolimab. The receptors come from an adult with an advanced solid tumor such as melanoma, head and neck, liver or kidney cancer.

The chain is built from TRBV7-2 and TRBJ2-1; D possibly corresponds to TRBD1 (5 bases). The V end was cut by 1 base, the J end by 13 bases, with 8 bases between. Germline CDR1 reads SGHTA; CDR2 reads FQGNSA. This CDR3 comprises 11 residues. As DNA, the CDR3 is TGTGCCAGCAGCTTAGTTGGGGCACAGTTCTTC. Its protein is CASSLVGAQFF. Combining the CDR3 with reference TRBV7-2 and TRBJ2-1 gives the whole variable domain GAGVSQSPSNKVTEKGKDVELRCDPISGHTALYWYRQSLGQGLEFLIYFQGNSAPDKSGLPSDRFSAERTGGSVSTLTIQRTQQEDSAVYLCASSLVGAQFFGPGTRLTVL.

The chain employs TRBV6-4 and TRBJ1-3; 12 bases agree with TRBD1. Germline V gene data show CDR1 as MRHNA and CDR2 as SNTAGT. The CDR3 totals 16 residues. The V and J ends lost 11 bases and 0 bases, in that order; junction bases with no gene match: 8. The CDR3 sequence: CAGSGTGGFSGNTIYF. DNA of the CDR3: TGTGCCGGCTCCGGGACAGGGGGCTTCTCTGGAAACACCATATATTTT.

The chain uses TRBV7-8 and TRBJ1-5, with 7 bases that match TRBD1. This CDR3 has 16 amino acids. Germline V CDR1 and CDR2: SGHVS, FQNEAQ. V lost 5 bases to trimming and J lost 1 base; unmatched junction nucleotides: 8. The CDR3 nucleotides are TGTGCCAGCAGCCAGGGGGGGGGTGTAAGCAATCAGCCCCAGCATTTT. Amino acids: CASSQGGGVSNQPQHF. The full variable domain, completed using reference TRBV7-8 and TRBJ1-5, is GAGVSQSPRYKVAKRGQDVALRCDPISGHVSLFWYQQALGQGPEFLTYFQNEAQLDKSGLPSDRFFAERPEGSVSTLKIQRTQQEDSAVYLCASSQGGGVSNQPQHFGDGTRLSIL.

This chain connects TRBV6-5 to TRBJ1-2; D remains unclear. CDR3 length equals 14 residues. CDR1 and CDR2 (germline): MNHEY, SVGAGI. Between the trimmed V and J ends, which lost 4 bases and 2 bases, there was a span of 11 bases. The CDR3 spells CASSLPQKNYGYTF. The CDR3 nucleotides read TGTGCCAGCAGTTTACCCCAGAAGAACTATGGCTACACCTTC.

J is TRBJ1-2 and V is TRBV5-1; possible D gene TRBD1, 5 bases. Per the germline V gene, CDR1 is SGHRS and CDR2 is YFSETQ. The CDR3 contains 13 residues. Trimming pared 0 bases from V and 2 bases from J, leaving 5 bases between. The CDR3 loop is CASSLGGNYGYTF. As DNA, the CDR3 is TGCGCCAGCAGCTTGGGGGGGAACTATGGCTACACCTTC.

This clone was recorded only once. The chain couples TRBV4-1 to TRBJ1-2; D not resolved. Germline V gene sequence: CDR1 MGHRA, CDR2 YSYEKL. The germline V and J ends were trimmed by 3 bases and 4 bases, with 12 bases remaining between them. The length of the CDR3 is 14 residues. CDR3 protein: CASSQQEGGYGYTF. CDR3 sequence (DNA): TGCGCCAGCAGCCAGCAGGAAGGAGGCTATGGCTACACCTTC.

The chain is built from TRBV29-1 and TRBJ2-2, with D perhaps TRBD1 (5 bases). The CDR3 contains 12 residues. Germline V gives CDR1 SQVTM, CDR2 ANQGSEA. The ends were cut back, 7 bases at V and 6 bases at J, with 12 bases in the middle. This CDR3 reads CSAGQSAGELFF. The DNA for the CDR3 is TGCAGCGCTGGACAATCTGCCGGGGAGCTGTTTTTT.

The chain recombines TRBV9 with TRBJ2-5; a possible D gene is TRBD1 (6 bases). Germline V lookup: CDR1 SGDLS, CDR2 YYNGEE. Trimming left V 3 bases short and J 9 bases short, with 18 bases between. This CDR3 comprises 14 residues. The CDR3 loop is CASSELGGPGAQYF. In nucleotides, the CDR3 is TGTGCCAGCAGCGAACTAGGGGGTCCAGGGGCCCAGTACTTC.

V gene TRBV7-3 combines with J gene TRBJ2-7, with D unclear. The germline V gene encodes CDR1 SGHTA and CDR2 FQGTGA. This CDR3 contains 11 residues. The germline V and J ends were trimmed by 1 base and 7 bases, with 5 bases remaining between them. Here the CDR3 reads CASSLIEEQYF. The CDR3 DNA sequence: TGTGCCAGCAGCTTAATTGAGGAGCAGTACTTC.

The V call is TRBV7-9, the J call TRBJ2-2; maybe TRBD1 (6 bases). With 3 bases removed from V and 5 bases from J, the gap between germline ends came to 16 bases. CDR1 and CDR2 from the germline V gene are SEHNR and FQNEAQ (reference sequence). This CDR3 is 16 amino acids long. CDR3 nucleotide sequence: TGTGCCAGCAGCTTCCCCGGGACAAGGTGGACCGGGGAGCTGTTTTTT. This encodes CASSFPGTRWTGELFF. The whole variable domain, remainder taken from reference TRBV7-9 and TRBJ2-2, is DTGVSQNPRHKITKRGQNVTFRCDPISEHNRLYWYRQTLGQGPEFLTYFQNEAQLEKSRLLSDRFSAERPKGSFSTLEIQRTEQGDSAMYLCASSFPGTRWTGELFFGEGSRLTVL.

The rearrangement uses TRBV6-5 and TRBJ2-1; tentative D call: TRBD2 (6 bases). Trimming shortened V by 5 bases and J by 7 bases, and 12 bases separated the two germline ends. Germline CDR1 is MNHEY and CDR2 is SVGAGI. The CDR3 extends over 13 amino acids. The CDR3 sequence: CASSGRGGNEQFF. The CDR3 nucleotides are TGTGCCAGCAGTGGCCGTGGGGGGAATGAGCAGTTCTTC.

The genes are TRBV7-9 and TRBJ2-1; 13 nucleotides align to TRBD2. The CDR3 is 17 amino acids. The germline gives CDR1 SEHNR, CDR2 FQNEAQ (reference sequence). V gave up 4 bases and J gave up 0 bases; unmatched junction bases: 3. This CDR3 is CASSSGLAGYSYNEQFF. CDR3 coding DNA: TGTGCCAGCAGCTCGGGACTAGCGGGGTACTCCTACAATGAGCAGTTCTTC.

This clone showed up just once. The rearrangement uses TRBV11-2 and TRBJ1-1; D ambiguous. From germline, CDR1 is SGHAT and CDR2 FQNNGV. The length of the CDR3 is 15 residues. V gave up 5 bases and J gave up 1 base, with 14 bases separating them. The CDR3 loop reads CASSLGIRPNTEAFF. The CDR3 DNA follows: TGTGCCAGCAGCCTAGGTATACGACCGAACACTGAAGCTTTCTTT.

This chain joins TRBV5-5 and TRBJ2-7, with 10 bases matching TRBD1. Germline CDR1 SGHKS, CDR2 YYEKEE (reference sequence). CDR3 length equals 13 residues. V lost 3 bases, J lost 7 bases, and 4 bases stayed unmatched. The CDR3: CASSSGQGKEQYF. Here the CDR3 DNA reads TGTGCCAGCAGCTCGGGACAGGGGAAAGAGCAGTACTTC.

This rearrangement joins TRBV5-1 to TRBJ1-1; D uncertain. The CDR3 contains 12 residues. The V end was cut by 1 base, the J end by 6 bases, with 7 bases between. Germline CDR1 is SGHRS and CDR2 is YFSETQ. The CDR3 loop is CASSLQESEAFF. CDR3 nucleotide sequence: TGCGCCAGCAGCTTGCAGGAGTCTGAAGCTTTCTTT.

The chain recombines TRBV5-1 with TRBJ1-6, with 11 nucleotides matching TRBD1. CDR1 SGHRS and CDR2 YFSETQ come from the germline V gene. The CDR3 is 15 residues long. With V trimmed by 4 bases and J by 5 bases, 2 bases remained unmatched. This chain's CDR3 is CASSVGQGDNSPLHF. Written as DNA, the CDR3 is TGCGCCAGCAGCGTGGGACAGGGGGATAATTCACCCCTCCACTTT.

Only one count was recorded for this clone. V usage is TRBV29-1 and J usage is TRBJ1-2; tentative D call: TRBD1 (5 bases). Germline loops: CDR1 SQVTM, CDR2 ANQGSEA. This CDR3 has 12 amino acids. Trimming took off 5 bases at V and 4 bases at J, with 11 bases between the two ends. The CDR3: CSVRGPLYGYTF. CDR3 nucleotide sequence: TGCAGCGTTAGGGGTCCACTCTATGGCTACACCTTC.

The J gene is TRBJ2-7, the V gene TRBV7-2, with TRBD1 identical over 11 bases. With 4 bases clipped from V and 6 bases from J, the junction kept 5 bases outside the gene matches. This CDR3 is built from 14 residues. From germline, CDR1 is SGHTA and CDR2 FQGNSA. CDR3 protein: CASSSTGQGGEQYF. CDR3 sequence (DNA): TGTGCCAGCAGCTCTACGGGACAGGGGGGCGAGCAGTACTTC.

The V and J genes are TRBV7-9 and TRBJ1-2; no firm D call. Per germline, CDR1 SEHNR and CDR2 FQNEAQ (reference sequence). This CDR3 contains 12 residues. Trimming cost V 4 bases and J 8 bases, with 11 bases left between them. Written as DNA, the CDR3 is TGTGCCAGCAGCTACCGGGCCTCCGGCTACACCTTC. It yields the protein CASSYRASGYTF.

Concerning this clone itself: The CDR3 does not close with the conserved phenylalanine or tryptophan, likely indicating a read error. The chain has TRBV5-1 and TRBJ1-6; no definite D call. The CDR3 has 18 residues. Looked up from germline, CDR1 is SGHRS and CDR2 is YFSETQ. V was pared by 4 bases and J by 0 bases, with 17 bases between. The CDR3 is CASSQGPALSSYNSPLHL. In DNA, the CDR3 is TGCGCCAGCAGCCAAGGACCGGCGCTAAGCTCCTATAATTCACCCCTCCACCTT.

This clone was observed a single time. The chain recombines TRBV18 with TRBJ2-5, with D tentatively TRBD1 (6 bases). The J call may not be correct, given that the DNA end is closer to TRBJ2-7. This CDR3 contains 13 residues. Germline V CDR1 and CDR2: KGHSH, LQKENI. CDR3 amino acids: CASSRSDSSEQYF. The CDR3 DNA follows: TGTGCCAGCTCACGTTCGGACAGCTCCGAGCAGTACTTC.

CDR3 region: CASSYPDTTSTDTQYF. CDR3 nucleotides: TGTGCCAGCAGTTACCCGGACACGACTAGCACAGATACGCAGTATTTT. The chain joins TRBV6-5 to TRBJ2-3; a possible D gene is TRBD1 (5 bases). Trimming left V 2 bases short and J 0 bases short, with 12 bases between. The CDR3 spans 16 residues. The germline V gene encodes CDR1 MNHEY and CDR2 SVGAGI.